A selection of T cell receptor beta chains follows, all from one sample in a study of T cell clonotyping in hematopoietic cell transplantation. Profiling relied on immunoSEQ multiplex PCR, and the TCRdb table lists in-frame clones only, not all of them. Of several thousand clones listed, around 78% are singletons. This sample comprised peripheral blood mononuclear cells, obtained 100 days after allogeneic stem cell transplant. The receptors stem from a male patient between 60 and 69 years old who had an allogeneic stem cell transplant, so T cells may come from the graft donor. Some clones in this sample may be carry-over from other donors' samples. Each CDR3 is given with its conserved first and last residue. A D gene is named only where the DNA matches it firmly. Not every row has a clone size; where given, it reads once, few, many or a size class.

J: TRBJ1-2
V: TRBV5-6
size: -
D: -
CDR3: CASSPTDRDLPGYTF
DNA: TGTGCCAGCAGCCCGACGGACAGAGACCTCCCCGGCTACACCTTC

J: TRBJ2-5
V: TRBV7-9
size: -
D: TRBD2
CDR3: CASAGLVVETQYF
DNA: TGTGCCAGCGCAGGACTAGTGGTCGAGACCCAGTACTTC

J: TRBJ2-7
V: TRBV6-6
size: -
D: TRBD2
CDR3: CASRDYYLPEQYF
DNA: TGTGCCAGCCGGGACTACTATCTCCCCGAGCAGTACTTC

J: TRBJ2-1
V: TRBV28
size: -
D: -
CDR3: CASRSRANEQFF
DNA: TGTGCCAGCAGGTCCAGGGCCAATGAGCAGTTCTTC

J: TRBJ2-7
V: TRBV10-3
size: -
D: -
CDR3: CAISGDLSSHIPSYEQYF
DNA: TGTGCCATCTCAGGGGATCTTTCGTCACACATCCCTTCCTACGAGCAGTACTTC

J: TRBJ2-1
V: TRBV7-3
size: -
D: -
CDR3: CASSPISRRDNEQFF
DNA: TGTGCCAGCAGCCCCATATCCCGACGAGACAATGAGCAGTTCTTC

J: TRBJ1-3
V: TRBV19
size: -
D: -
CDR3: CASSSTGLISGNTIYF
DNA: TGTGCCAGTAGTAGTACAGGTCTGATCTCTGGAAACACCATATATTTT

J: TRBJ2-2
V: TRBV19
size: few
D: TRBD2
CDR3: CASRLAGNTGELFF
DNA: TGTGCCAGTAGACTAGCGGGAAACACCGGGGAGCTGTTTTTT

J: TRBJ1-3
V: TRBV19
size: -
D: -
CDR3: CASRPGSPTGNTIYF
DNA: TGTGCCAGTAGGCCAGGGTCTCCTACTGGAAACACCATATATTTT

J: TRBJ1-5
V: TRBV2
size: medium-sized
D: TRBD1
CDR3: CASGEDRDDQPQHF
DNA: TGTGCCAGCGGCGAAGACAGGGATGATCAGCCCCAGCATTTT

J: TRBJ1-2
V: TRBV19
size: medium-sized
D: -
CDR3: CASKGNGYTF
DNA: TGTGCCAGTAAAGGGAATGGCTACACCTTC

J: TRBJ2-1
V: TRBV6-6
size: -
D: TRBD1
CDR3: CASSPRGQTYNEQFF
DNA: TGTGCCAGCAGTCCCCGGGGACAGACCTACAATGAGCAGTTCTTC

J: TRBJ1-1
V: TRBV30
size: -
D: -
CDR3: CAWSAHMNTEAFF
DNA: TGTGCCTGGAGTGCCCATATGAACACTGAAGCTTTCTTT

J: TRBJ2-3
V: TRBV7-3
size: -
D: TRBD1
CDR3: CASSLRGQGARDTQYF
DNA: TGTGCCAGCAGCTTAAGGGGACAGGGGGCGCGAGATACGCAGTATTTT

J: TRBJ1-1
V: TRBV5-6
size: -
D: TRBD1
CDR3: CASSLAGTGVNTEAFF
DNA: TGTGCCAGCAGCTTGGCGGGGACAGGGGTGAACACTGAAGCTTTCTTT

J: TRBJ2-2
V: TRBV7-2
size: once
D: -
CDR3: CASKLGAGEGGELFF
DNA: TGTGCCAGCAAGCTTGGGGCAGGGGAAGGCGGGGAGCTGTTTTTT

J: TRBJ2-3
V: TRBV28
size: -
D: TRBD1
CDR3: CASSSRQGPTDTQYF
DNA: TGTGCCAGCAGCTCCCGACAGGGACCTACAGATACGCAGTATTTT

J: TRBJ2-5
V: TRBV30
size: -
D: -
CDR3: CAWSLGGETQYF
DNA: TGTGCCTGGAGTTTGGGGGGAGAGACCCAGTACTTC

J: TRBJ1-1
V: TRBV19
size: -
D: -
CDR3: CASTRTVENTEAFF
DNA: TGTGCCAGTACCAGGACGGTTGAGAACACTGAAGCTTTCTTT

J: TRBJ2-3
V: TRBV6-6
size: -
D: TRBD2
CDR3: CASSYSGGSTDTQYF
DNA: TGTGCCAGCAGTTATAGCGGGGGGAGCACAGATACGCAGTATTTT

J: TRBJ2-3
V: TRBV7-9
size: -
D: -
CDR3: CASSLGQNTDTQYF
DNA: TGTGCCAGCAGCTTAGGGCAGAACACAGATACGCAGTATTTT

J: TRBJ1-1
V: TRBV30
size: -
D: TRBD1
CDR3: CAWSAGTGNTEAFF
DNA: TGTGCCTGGAGCGCCGGGACAGGGAACACTGAAGCTTTCTTT

J: TRBJ1-1
V: TRBV7-2
size: few
D: TRBD1
CDR3: CASSHTGGTEAFF
DNA: TGTGCCAGCAGCCATACAGGGGGCACTGAAGCTTTCTTT

J: TRBJ2-1
V: TRBV5-6
size: -
D: TRBD2
CDR3: CASSLFLASGVYNEQFF
DNA: TGTGCCAGCAGCTTGTTTCTAGCTAGCGGGGTCTACAATGAGCAGTTCTTC

J: TRBJ2-7
V: TRBV15
size: hyperexpanded
D: TRBD1
CDR3: CATSRGQGAREQYF
DNA: TGTGCCACCAGCAGGGGACAGGGGGCTCGCGAGCAGTACTTC

J: TRBJ1-1
V: TRBV7-2
size: -
D: TRBD1
CDR3: CASSLVGQGPEAFF
DNA: TGTGCCAGCAGCTTAGTGGGACAGGGTCCTGAAGCTTTCTTT

J: TRBJ1-1
V: TRBV9
size: -
D: -
CDR3: CASSVAPGKNTEAFF
DNA: TGTGCCAGCAGCGTAGCGCCAGGAAAAAACACTGAAGCTTTCTTT

J: TRBJ2-3
V: TRBV4-3
size: -
D: -
CDR3: CASSQFDGLGTDTQYF
DNA: TGCGCCAGCAGCCAATTTGACGGACTTGGGACAGATACGCAGTATTTT

J: TRBJ2-7
V: TRBV19
size: once
D: -
CDR3: CASSIGDRSYEQYF
DNA: TGTGCCAGTAGTATAGGAGACAGGTCCTACGAGCAGTACTTC

J: TRBJ1-1
V: TRBV7-3
size: -
D: TRBD1
CDR3: CASSSGGLTEAFF
DNA: TGTGCCAGCAGTTCAGGGGGCTTGACTGAAGCTTTCTTT

J: TRBJ2-7
V: TRBV28
size: -
D: TRBD2
CDR3: CASSSSLGGMAYEQYF
DNA: TGTGCCAGCAGTTCAAGCCTCGGGGGGATGGCCTACGAGCAGTACTTC

J: TRBJ2-1
V: TRBV6-5
size: -
D: -
CDR3: CASSQGGEQFF
DNA: TGTGCCAGCAGCCAGGGTGGTGAGCAGTTCTTC

J: TRBJ2-2
V: TRBV6-5
size: few
D: TRBD1
CDR3: CASRTGGIGELFF
DNA: TGTGCCAGCAGGACAGGGGGCATCGGGGAGCTGTTTTTT

J: TRBJ1-5
V: TRBV7-9
size: -
D: -
CDR3: CASSLGVGGGNQPQHF
DNA: TGTGCCAGCAGCTTAGGGGTAGGGGGGGGTAATCAGCCCCAGCATTTT

J: TRBJ1-1
V: TRBV25-1
size: -
D: -
CDR3: CASSIFRRRGRNTEAFF
DNA: TGTGCCAGCAGTATCTTCCGGCGGCGGGGCCGAAACACTGAAGCTTTCTTT

J: TRBJ1-2
V: TRBV5-1
size: once
D: -
CDR3: CASSLAGRLYGYTF
DNA: TGCGCCAGCAGCTTGGCTGGGAGATTGTATGGCTACACCTTC

J: TRBJ2-1
V: TRBV28
size: few
D: TRBD2
CDR3: CASSSTSGRKFREQFF
DNA: TGTGCCAGCTCCTCGACTAGCGGGAGGAAGTTTCGTGAGCAGTTCTTC

J: TRBJ2-3
V: TRBV6-1
size: -
D: TRBD2
CDR3: CASSKGLVGTVDTQYF
DNA: TGTGCCAGCAGTAAAGGACTAGTGGGAACAGTTGATACGCAGTATTTT

J: TRBJ2-5
V: TRBV28
size: -
D: -
CDR3: CASSATGNQETQYF
DNA: TGTGCCAGCAGTGCGACTGGGAACCAAGAGACCCAGTACTTC

J: TRBJ1-2
V: TRBV6-5
size: hyperexpanded
D: -
CDR3: CASSYAGAVYTF
DNA: TGTGCCAGCAGTTACGCAGGGGCGGTCTACACCTTC

J: TRBJ2-5
V: TRBV9
size: -
D: TRBD2
CDR3: CASSPEGLAGGPIQYF
DNA: TGTGCCAGCAGCCCGGAGGGACTAGCGGGAGGGCCGATCCAGTACTTC

J: TRBJ2-3
V: TRBV20-1
size: -
D: -
CDR3: CSARIQDTQYF
DNA: TGCAGTGCTAGGATTCAAGATACGCAGTATTTT